Listed below are T cell receptor beta chains from one sample, sequenced in a study of identifying expanded T cells in peripheral blood. Using immunoSEQ multiplex PCR, the repertoire was profiled, and TCRdb retains in-frame clones only, with some absent. This table holds around 130,000 clones, 75% to 90% found once. The sequencing input was blood. The receptors were sampled from a person between 18 and 75 years old in good health. The CDR3 runs from the conserved cysteine through the conserved F or W. The D gene is left open where the match is weak. Some rows have no size entry. The others give once, few or many, or a class for an expanded clone.

v_call	clone_size	d_call	j_call	cdr3_aa	cdr3_nt
TRBV4-1	once	NA	TRBJ1-2	CASSQDGAGSNYGYTF	TGCGCCAGCAGCCAAGATGGGGCAGGGTCTAACTATGGCTACACCTTC
TRBV9	NA	NA	TRBJ2-7	CASSVGGSSYEQYF	TGTGCCAGCAGCGTTGGCGGAAGCTCCTACGAGCAGTACTTC
TRBV28	NA	NA	TRBJ2-7	CASSLYGSSYEQYF	TGTGCCAGCAGTTTGTATGGGAGCTCCTACGAGCAGTACTTC
TRBV19	NA	NA	TRBJ1-2	CASSMSRSYGYTF	TGTGCCAGTAGTATGAGCAGGTCCTATGGCTACACCTTC
TRBV5-8	NA	NA	TRBJ1-4	CASSPRQFPDEKLFF	TGTGCCAGCAGCCCAAGACAGTTTCCTGACGAAAAACTGTTTTTT
TRBV10-3	NA	TRBD1	TRBJ2-1	CAIRGTGTYNEQFF	TGTGCCATCAGAGGGACAGGAACCTACAATGAGCAGTTCTTC
TRBV28	NA	TRBD2	TRBJ2-1	CASSPREVLGNEQFF	TGTGCCAGCAGCCCGCGGGAGGTTCTTGGCAATGAGCAGTTCTTC
TRBV18	NA	TRBD2	TRBJ2-3	CASSSRLAGASTDTQYF	TGTGCCAGCTCAAGCAGACTAGCGGGTGCTAGCACAGATACGCAGTATTTT
TRBV28	NA	TRBD1	TRBJ2-1	CASRPTGFLYNEQFF	TGTGCCAGCAGACCGACAGGGTTTCTTTACAATGAGCAGTTCTTC
TRBV4-1	NA	NA	TRBJ2-3	CASSQVDLIITDTQYF	TGCGCCAGCAGCCAAGTCGACTTGATAATCACAGATACGCAGTATTTT
TRBV11-1	NA	NA	TRBJ2-7	CASSLYYEQYF	TGTGCCAGCAGCCTCTACTACGAGCAGTACTTC
TRBV6-6	NA	NA	TRBJ1-6	CASTENRGGTPLHF	TGTGCCAGCACCGAGAACCGGGGGGGGACACCCCTCCACTTT
TRBV5-1	once	TRBD2	TRBJ2-1	CASSLGIAGGYNEQFF	TGCGCCAGCAGCTTGGGGATAGCGGGGGGATACAATGAGCAGTTCTTC
TRBV7-9	few	NA	TRBJ1-2	CASSPYEVGGYTF	TGTGCCAGCAGCCCTTATGAGGTGGGAGGCTACACCTTC
TRBV2	NA	TRBD2	TRBJ2-3	CASRVGLAGSTDTQYF	TGTGCCAGCAGAGTGGGACTAGCGGGTAGCACAGATACGCAGTATTTT
TRBV27	NA	NA	TRBJ2-6	CASSPGPGANVLTF	TGTGCCAGCAGTCCGGGGCCGGGGGCCAACGTCCTGACTTTC
TRBV6-6	once	NA	TRBJ2-7	CASRGTRSAYEQYF	TGTGCCAGCAGGGGTACAAGAAGCGCCTACGAGCAGTACTTC
TRBV27	NA	NA	TRBJ1-1	CASSLRGSNTEAFF	TGTGCCAGCAGTTTAAGAGGTAGTAACACTGAAGCTTTCTTT
TRBV11-2	NA	TRBD2	TRBJ2-3	CASSLGTRGADTQYF	TGTGCCAGCAGCTTGGGGACTAGAGGGGCAGATACGCAGTATTTT
TRBV28	NA	TRBD1	TRBJ1-1	CASSSPGQVIMNTEAFF	TGTGCCAGCAGTTCGCCGGGACAGGTTATCATGAACACTGAAGCTTTCTTT
TRBV6-6	once	NA	TRBJ2-1	CASSYTPSGPNEQFF	TGTGCCAGCAGTTATACGCCTTCCGGACCCAATGAGCAGTTCTTC
TRBV28	once	NA	TRBJ1-5	CASSLQGLGAQHF	TGTGCCAGCAGTTTACAGGGACTTGGGGCCCAGCATTTT